One and the same sample provided the 32 T cell receptor beta chains below, sequenced in a study of blood T cells in healthy people across ages. The authors ran a second PCR of about 7 to 12 cycles using a sample-barcoded 5' primer and a J-beta primer mix. TCRdb passed the 5' RACE reads through MiXCR, listing each CDR3 protein once. The sample comprises roughly 1,100,000 distinct CDR3 sequences, 25% of which are singletons, and around 0.7% rests with the top ten. These sequences were also reported in another study, on T cells of mothers and their children.

The specimen sequenced was blood. The source is a girl aged 2 to 9 in good health.

The sample holds a few counts of this clonotype. The J gene is TRBJ2-7, the V gene TRBV13; D not resolved. V dropped 5 bases and J dropped 0 bases, with 11 bases sitting between them. CDR1 and CDR2 from the germline V gene are PRHDT and FYEKMQ (reference sequence). The CDR3 extends over 14 amino acids. The CDR3 DNA reads TGTGCCAGCAGCCCTGGACGGGCCTCCTACGAGCAGTACTTC. Translated: CASSPGRASYEQYF. Looking up the rest from reference TRBV13 and TRBJ2-7 gives the full variable domain: AAGVIQSPRHLIKEKRETATLKCYPIPRHDTVYWYQQGPGQDPQFLISFYEKMQSDKGSIPDRFSAQQFSDYHSELNMSSLELGDSALYFCASSPGRASYEQYFGPGTRLTVT.

This rearrangement joins TRBV28 to TRBJ2-5; TRBD1 matches 7 bases. The end of the DNA is better explained by TRBJ2-7, so the J call may be wrong. Germline CDR1 MDHEN, CDR2 SYDVKM. The CDR3 totals 15 residues. CDR3 DNA: TGTGCCAGCAGACCGCCTTATGGACAGGTCGTCGAGCAGTACTTC. Translating it yields CASRPPYGQVVEQYF.

This clonotype was detected a few times. The J gene is TRBJ2-2, the V gene TRBV12-3 or TRBV12-4, with D perhaps TRBD1 (7 bases). The germline V and J ends were trimmed by 7 bases and 5 bases, with 20 bases remaining between them. The CDR3 is 16 residues long. CDR3 in DNA: TGTGCCAGCACCCCGGGTGGAGGGGGCAGGACCGGGGAGCTGTTTTTT. Protein product: CASTPGGGGRTGELFF.

The chain couples TRBV6-6 to TRBJ1-4; D is uncertain. This CDR3 has 12 residues. Trimming removed 6 bases from V and 11 bases from J, with 13 bases in between. The germline V gene has CDR1 MNHNY and CDR2 SVGAGI (reference sequence). In DNA, the CDR3 is TGTGCCAGCAGCACCGACGGGTATAAACTGTTTTTT. As protein: CASSTDGYKLFF.

This clonotype was seen only a few times. At one of its ends the junction is not consistent with the germline gene, which may arise from a read error. This chain links TRBV2 with TRBJ2-7, with 10 bases matching TRBD2. The CDR3 runs to 16 residues. The germline CDR1 and CDR2 sequences are SNHLY and FYNNEI. DNA for the CDR3: TGTGCCAGTAGTGAAGTGGCAACTAGCGGGAACTACGAGCAGTACTTC. This translates into CASSEVATSGNYEQYF. The whole variable domain, filled in from reference TRBV2 and TRBJ2-7, reads EPEVTQTPSHQVTQMGQEVILRCVPISNHLYFYWYRQILGQKVEFLVSFYNNEISEKSEIFDDQFSVERPDGSNFTLKIRSTKLEDSAMYFCASSEVATSGNYEQYFGPGTRLTVT.

The rearrangement uses TRBV6-5 and TRBJ1-4; tentatively, D is TRBD1 (6 bases). Germline V gene data show CDR1 as MNHEY and CDR2 as SVGAGI. The CDR3 runs to 11 residues. Trimming left V 4 bases short and J 11 bases short, with 8 bases between. The CDR3 here is CASSSRGKLFF. The CDR3 coding sequence is TGTGCCAGCAGTTCGAGGGGGAAACTGTTTTTT.

The chain joins TRBV10-3 to TRBJ2-1; 10 positions agree with TRBD1. After removal of 3 bases from V and 7 bases from J, the junction contained 6 bases not matched to a gene. Germline loops: CDR1 ENHRY, CDR2 SYGVKD. CDR3 length: 15 amino acids. CDR3 sequence: CAISDPGQGRNEQFF. DNA of the CDR3: TGTGCCATCAGTGATCCGGGACAGGGGCGAAATGAGCAGTTCTTC.

In its sample, this clonotype was seen a few times. The chain links TRBV5-1 to TRBJ2-1; TRBD1 matches 8 bases. J was trimmed by 9 bases and V by 4 bases; bases with no gene match: 15. The CDR3 totals 16 residues. Germline V lookup: CDR1 SGHRS, CDR2 YFSETQ. The CDR3 is CASSPVPGQGAVEQFF. For the CDR3, the DNA is TGCGCCAGCAGCCCCGTTCCGGGGCAGGGGGCCGTTGAGCAGTTCTTC.

On this clonotype: The junction and the germline gene differ at one end; a read error may be behind it. This chain uses TRBV2 with TRBJ2-4; D is possibly TRBD2 (7 bases). Per the germline V gene, CDR1 is SNHLY and CDR2 is FYNNEI. The CDR3 contains 12 residues. The CDR3 bases are TGTGCCAGTGGGGGGGCGTTAAACCTTCAGTACTTC. Translation gives CASGGALNLQYF.

The sample holds a few counts of this clonotype. The V and J genes are TRBV6-2 or TRBV6-3 and TRBJ2-3; D may be TRBD1 (5 bases). Germline V gene data show CDR1 as MNHEY and CDR2 as SVGEGT. The CDR3 runs to 14 residues. V gave up 8 bases and J gave up 0 bases, with 12 bases separating them. CDR3 protein: CASVGQGSTDTQYF. In DNA form, the CDR3 reads TGTGCCAGCGTCGGGCAGGGAAGCACAGATACGCAGTATTTT.

This chain connects TRBV6-2 or TRBV6-3 to TRBJ2-3; no definite D call. V lost 1 base to trimming and J lost 6 bases, with 11 bases between them. CDR1 MNHEY and CDR2 SVGEGT come from the germline V gene. The CDR3 runs to 14 residues. The CDR3 DNA follows: TGTGCCAGCAGTTACTTTCGAGGTGCGGATACGCAGTATTTT. This translates into CASSYFRGADTQYF.

This clonotype appeared a few times. This clone may be a read error of a much larger clone one base away. This chain joins TRBV12-3 or TRBV12-4 and TRBJ2-5, with D possibly TRBD2 on 5 matching bases. The closer fit of TRBJ2-1 to the DNA end suggests the J call may be wrong. The CDR3 is 12 residues long. The CDR3 here is CASSLGWAGQFF. CDR3 DNA sequence: TGTGCCAGCAGTCTTGGCTGGGCGGGGCAGTTCTTC.

The chain couples TRBV5-5 to TRBJ1-4; D is unclear. The CDR3 contains 15 residues. Germline V gene data show CDR1 as SGHKS and CDR2 as YYEKEE (reference sequence). V shed 2 bases and J shed 8 bases, with 16 bases lying between them. CDR3 in DNA: TGTGCCAGCAGCTTCAGGCAGGTTCGGGAAGAAAAACTGTTTTTT. Translated, it gives CASSFRQVREEKLFF.

The chain carries TRBV27 and TRBJ2-1; tentatively, D is TRBD2 (6 bases). The last part of the DNA fits TRBJ2-7 better; the J call may be wrong. The CDR3 spans 15 residues. Germline V lookup: CDR1 MNHEY, CDR2 SMNVEV (reference sequence). The CDR3 region has the DNA TGTGCCAGCAGTTACCGGGACTCAGGCTCCTACGAGCAGTACTTC. Its protein product is CASSYRDSGSYEQYF.

A note on this clonotype: At one end, the junction sequence differs from germline, possibly due to a read error. V usage is TRBV10-3 and J usage is TRBJ2-3; a possible D gene is TRBD1 (6 bases). Germline CDR1 reads ENHRY; CDR2 reads SYGVKD. This CDR3 has 17 amino acids. CDR3 in amino acids: CAISESDRLVRTDTLYF. In DNA form, the CDR3 reads TGTGCCATCAGTGAGTCGGACAGACTTGTTAGAACAGATACGCTGTATTTT.

This sequence joins TRBV5-1 and TRBJ2-5; perhaps D is TRBD1 or TRBD2 (5 bases each). V lost 4 bases and J 5 bases, leaving 18 bases between the germline ends. Germline V gene sequence: CDR1 SGHRS, CDR2 YFSETQ. The CDR3 has 15 amino acids. This chain's CDR3 is CASSLLEGNGETQYF. In nucleotides, the CDR3 is TGCGCCAGCAGCCTGCTTGAGGGGAATGGGGAGACCCAGTACTTC.

This clonotype was picked up a small number of times. The chain carries TRBV9 and TRBJ2-5, with 8 bases fitting TRBD2. The germline V gene encodes CDR1 SGDLS and CDR2 YYNGEE. With V trimmed by 3 bases and J by 0 bases, 4 bases remained unmatched. The CDR3 consists of 15 residues. In nucleotides, the CDR3 is TGTGCCAGCAGCGCGATGACTAGCGACCAAGAGACCCAGTACTTC. Its translation: CASSAMTSDQETQYF.

The chain employs TRBV15 and TRBJ1-5; unclear D gene. With 1 base removed from V and 2 bases from J, the gap between germline ends came to 9 bases. There are 15 residues in the CDR3. Germline-derived CDR1 and CDR2 are LNHNV and YYDKDF (reference sequence). This chain's CDR3 is CATSRGVAGNQPQHF. CDR3 bases: TGTGCCACCAGCAGAGGGGTTGCGGGCAATCAGCCCCAGCATTTT. The full variable domain, completed using reference TRBV15 and TRBJ1-5, is DAMVIQNPRYQVTQFGKPVTLSCSQTLNHNVMYWYQQKSSQAPKLLFHYYDKDFNNEADTPDNFQSRRPNTSFCFLDIRSPGLGDTAMYLCATSRGVAGNQPQHFGDGTRLSIL.

This chain uses TRBV4-2 with TRBJ1-2; 7 positions match TRBD1. Germline V gene data show CDR1 as LGHNA and CDR2 as YNFKEQ. The CDR3 loop spans 13 amino acids. V lost 1 base to trimming and J lost 8 bases; unmatched junction nucleotides: 4. CDR3 DNA: TGTGCCAGCAGCCAAGGCGACAGGGTCGGCTACACCTTC. This translates into CASSQGDRVGYTF.

V gene TRBV2 combines with J gene TRBJ2-3; the D is unclear. V was trimmed by 6 bases and J by 7 bases, leaving 8 bases between them. Germline CDR1 SNHLY, CDR2 FYNNEI. The CDR3 has 11 residues. CDR3 sequence (DNA): TGTGCCAGCAGGATATATAATACGCAGTATTTT. It yields the protein CASRIYNTQYF. Filled out from reference TRBV2 and TRBJ2-3, the complete variable domain reads EPEVTQTPSHQVTQMGQEVILRCVPISNHLYFYWYRQILGQKVEFLVSFYNNEISEKSEIFDDQFSVERPDGSNFTLKIRSTKLEDSAMYFCASRIYNTQYFGPGTRLTVL.

CDR3 sequence: CASSQVVRGLSEAFF. The CDR3 coding sequence is TGTGCCAGCAGCCAAGTCGTCAGGGGGCTAAGTGAAGCTTTCTTT. The rearrangement uses TRBV3-1 and TRBJ1-1; 8 positions agree with TRBD1. Germline V gene sequence: CDR1 LGHDT, CDR2 YNNKEL (reference sequence). This CDR3 spans 15 amino acids. V lost 1 base, J lost 7 bases, and 8 bases stayed unmatched.

The sample holds a few counts of this clonotype. The chain couples TRBV4-1 to TRBJ1-2, with D unresolved. The CDR3 has 12 residues. Trimming pared 0 bases from V and 8 bases from J, leaving 7 bases between. CDR1 MGHRA and CDR2 YSYEKL come from the germline V gene. CDR3 sequence (DNA): TGCGCCAGCAGCCAAGAGGCGGGGGGCTACACCTTC. Residues: CASSQEAGGYTF.

This clonotype was observed a few times. This chain connects TRBV12-3 or TRBV12-4 to TRBJ2-1; TRBD2 matches 11 bases. Trimming took 6 bases from V and 8 from J; bases not matched to a gene: 15. This CDR3 comprises 17 residues. CDR3 region: CASRGLADDTVVDEQFF. Written as DNA, the CDR3 is TGTGCCAGCAGGGGACTAGCGGACGACACGGTAGTTGATGAGCAGTTCTTC.

Only a few counts were recorded for this clonotype. The CDR3 carries no conserved terminal phenylalanine or tryptophan, so it likely arises from a read error. The chain recombines TRBV11-2 with TRBJ2-3; the D gene is possibly TRBD1 (6 bases). The V gene lost 5 bases and the J gene lost 1 base, with 10 bases spanning the gap. This CDR3 comprises 14 residues. CDR1 is SGHAT, CDR2 FQNNGV, per germline. The CDR3 sequence: CASSAAGGTDTQYL. The CDR3 DNA sequence: TGTGCCAGCAGCGCAGCAGGGGGCACAGATACGCAGTATCTT.

This clonotype was found a few times. The gene calls are TRBV20-1 and TRBJ2-5, with 7 nucleotides matching TRBD1. V lost 3 bases, J lost 0 bases, and 22 bases stayed unmatched. Germline CDR1 reads DFQATT; CDR2 reads SNEGSKA (reference sequence). This CDR3 has 20 amino acids. In DNA form, the CDR3 reads TGCAGTGCTAGTTCCAAACCGACAGGGTGGTATCAGACCTACCAAGAGACCCAGTACTTC. This translates into CSASSKPTGWYQTYQETQYF.

This chain connects TRBV4-2 to TRBJ2-7; no reliable D call. The CDR3 is 15 amino acids. Looked up from germline, CDR1 is LGHNA and CDR2 is YNFKEQ. Trimming took off 1 base at V and 0 bases at J, with 10 bases between the two ends. Here the CDR3 reads CASSQGLSNSYEQYF. The DNA for the CDR3 is TGTGCCAGCAGCCAAGGTCTTAGCAACTCCTACGAGCAGTACTTC.

The rearrangement joins TRBV12-3 or TRBV12-4 to TRBJ2-1, with D possibly matching TRBD2 (5 bases). Trimming stripped 4 bases from V and 0 bases from J, with 16 bases between. The CDR3 is made up of 17 amino acids. The chain's CDR3 is CASSSDPTGSSYNEQFF. The CDR3 DNA sequence: TGTGCCAGCAGTTCCGATCCGACGGGGAGCTCCTACAATGAGCAGTTCTTC.

There are many counts of this clonotype. This chain uses TRBV11-2 with TRBJ1-4, with TRBD1 matching 8 bases. Germline V gives CDR1 SGHAT, CDR2 FQNNGV. V dropped 3 bases and J dropped 4; count of bases not matched to a gene: 4. This CDR3 has 15 residues. The CDR3 here is CASSLTGALNEKLFF. The DNA for the CDR3 is TGTGCCAGCAGCTTGACAGGGGCTCTTAATGAAAAACTGTTTTTT. The whole variable domain, remainder taken from reference TRBV11-2 and TRBJ1-4, is EAGVAQSPRYKIIEKRQSVAFWCNPISGHATLYWYQQILGQGPKLLIQFQNNGVVDDSQLPKDRFSAERLKGVDSTLKIQPAKLEDSAVYLCASSLTGALNEKLFFGSGTQLSVL.

The V gene is TRBV24-1, the J gene TRBJ2-5; TRBD1 agrees at 9 bases. The germline V gene encodes CDR1 KGHDR and CDR2 SFDVKD. This CDR3 region has 15 residues. With V trimmed by 6 bases and J by 1 base, 5 bases remained unmatched. The CDR3 sequence is CATSTTGGVQETQYF. The CDR3 coding sequence is TGTGCCACCAGTACGACAGGGGGGGTCCAAGAGACCCAGTACTTC.

The genes are TRBV20-1 and TRBJ2-3, with 7 bases matching TRBD2. Per germline, CDR1 DFQATT and CDR2 SNEGSKA (reference sequence). The CDR3 contains 14 residues. V shed 2 bases, J shed 6 bases, and the junction held 8 bases outside the gene matches. The CDR3 sequence is CSARLAERTDTQYF. In DNA form, the CDR3 reads TGCAGTGCTAGACTAGCGGAAAGGACTGATACGCAGTATTTT.

The CDR3 DNA is TGTGCCAGCAGGGTCATGTTCAGGTCCTACGAGCAGTACTTC. It is translated as CASRVMFRSYEQYF. The chain has TRBV6-1 and TRBJ2-7; no firm D call. This CDR3 has 14 amino acids. Looked up from germline, CDR1 is MNHNS and CDR2 is SASEGT. V dropped 6 bases and J dropped 1 base, with 13 bases sitting between them.

The chain employs TRBV6-6 and TRBJ2-5; D unclear. TRBJ2-7 matches the DNA end more closely, so the J call is doubtful. This CDR3 region has 15 residues. CDR1 and CDR2 from the germline V gene are MNHNY and SVGAGI (reference sequence). This chain's CDR3 is CASSYSNPNSYEQYF. CDR3 in DNA: TGTGCCAGCAGTTACTCAAACCCTAATTCCTACGAGCAGTACTTC.